This T cell receptor (beta chain) was obtained from a study of identical twins. The V gene's germline CDR1 is GTSNPN and CDR2 SVGIG (reference sequence). This CDR3 comprises 17 residues. TCRdb used MiXCR to reprocess the 5' RACE reads, holding one entry per CDR3 protein. The sample records 1.5 million to 2 million distinct CDR3 sequences, less than 35% being singletons. The chain employs TRBV30 and TRBJ2-1; maybe TRBD2 (6 bases). The J call may be faulty, since TRBJ2-7 better matches the DNA end. Sequenced: cord blood. The receptor's source is a newborn girl in good health. The CDR3 coding sequence is TGTGCCTGGAGTGTAAGAATCGGACTAAGCTCCTACAATGAGCAGTACTTC. It yields the protein CAWSVRIGLSSYNEQYF.